This T cell receptor (beta chain) comes out of a study of T cell repertoires in cytomegalovirus infection. Study details: Shared public TCR beta signatures pointed to both CMV infection and a matching HLA type.

From germline, CDR1 is MDHEN and CDR2 SYDVKM. Trimming took 5 bases from V and 9 from J, leaving 14 bases between them. CDR3 size: 14 residues. This clonotype was detected ten times or more. Its antigen remains unknown. Study results and caveats: In two of eight donors, the top clonotype was HLA-C-restricted CMV-specific. Summed public TCR beta family frequency identified CMV carriers bearing the relevant HLA.

TCRdb used MiXCR to reprocess the reads, holding one entry per CDR3 protein. Of about 300,000 distinct CDR3 sequences in the sample, roughly a tenth were seen once. The receptor was derived from a human donor in good health (CMV status not recorded). Some clones in this sample may be carry-over from other donors' samples. What was sequenced was PBMCs. This chain connects TRBV28 to TRBJ1-6; no clear D. The DNA of the CDR3 is TGTGCCAGCAGTAGGGCACGGAATTTTTCACCCCTCCACTTT. It is translated as CASSRARNFSPLHF.